The source of this T cell receptor beta chain is a study of STAT5B mutations in CD4+ large granular lymphocyte leukemia. Overall study results and limits: Top patient clones used TRBV06 genes more often: 8/27 versus 2/35 in controls. Patient CD4-sorted repertoires stayed more clonal than healthy ones after leukemic-clone removal.

Points on this clone: Its antigen is undetermined.

This CDR3 comprises 13 residues. V dropped 0 bases and J dropped 3 bases, with 3 bases sitting between them. Germline-derived CDR1 and CDR2 are LNHNV and YYDKDF (reference sequence). Only in-frame clones appear in the TCRdb table, and some are missing; sequencing was by immunoSEQ multiplex PCR. Here the sample spans some 32,000 clones, just under 75% being singletons. This clonotype was obtained from a human donor in good health. Material: CD4+ T cells from blood buffy coats. The gene calls are TRBV15 and TRBJ1-5; D ambiguous. CDR3 amino acids: CATSREVNQPQHF. The CDR3 nucleotides are TGTGCCACCAGCAGAGAGGTCAATCAGCCCCAGCATTTT.